A single sample is the source of the 30 T cell receptor beta chains below, sequenced in a study of CD8 T cells in Susac syndrome (dated by TCRdb to about 2019). The protocol used for the library was the immunoSEQ multiplex PCR assay. RNA was extracted using the RNeasy kit, and roughly 0.45 to 1 microgram was reverse transcribed with random hexamers. TCRdb reworked the public reads: Q25 trimming with fastp, MiXCR clone assembly, productive beta chains retained. Each entry merges the rows of one CDR3 protein and shows their most common DNA and genes. This sample gives about 180,000 distinct CDR3 sequences in total; 95% of them show up just once. Approximately 0.09% of the sample belongs to the ten largest clones. The sequencing input was CD4+ T cells from PBMCs. All receptors derive from a human donor with multiple sclerosis.

V usage is TRBV20-1 and J usage is TRBJ1-2, with D hard to call. This CDR3 contains 11 residues. V was clipped by 5 bases and J by 3 bases, with 7 bases between them. CDR1 DFQATT and CDR2 SNEGSKA come from the germline V gene (reference sequence). CDR3 sequence: CSASGYYGYTF. DNA of the CDR3: TGCAGTGCTTCCGGGTACTATGGCTACACCTTC.

This chain joins TRBV7-9 and TRBJ2-7; no reliable D call. The CDR3 has 10 residues. CDR1 and CDR2 from the germline V gene are SEHNR and FQNEAQ (reference sequence). Trimming removed 5 bases from V and 3 bases from J, with 2 bases in between. The CDR3 protein is CASSRYEQYF. As DNA, the CDR3 is TGTGCCAGCAGCCGCTACGAGCAGTACTTC.

The chain is built from TRBV20-1 and TRBJ2-5, with 7 bases that match TRBD2. The CDR3 has 13 residues. Germline values: CDR1 DFQATT, CDR2 SNEGSKA (reference sequence). V gave up 6 bases and J gave up 5 bases; unmatched junction bases: 9. The CDR3 DNA is TGCAGTGCCTCTCCGCCGGGAGGTGAGACCCAGTACTTC. As protein: CSASPPGGETQYF.

The chain recombines TRBV20-1 with TRBJ1-5; the D is unclear. In germline, CDR1 is DFQATT, CDR2 SNEGSKA (reference sequence). V lost 3 bases, J lost 5 bases, and 8 bases lay in between. The CDR3 consists of 12 residues. The CDR3 nucleotides read TGCAGTGCTAGTAGCGGCGATCAGCCCCAGCATTTT. Residues: CSASSGDQPQHF.

The chain carries TRBV29-1 and TRBJ1-1; the D gene is possibly TRBD1 (5 bases). The CDR3 loop spans 14 amino acids. The germline V gene encodes CDR1 SQVTM and CDR2 ANQGSEA. The V end was cut by 4 bases, the J end by 1 base, with 13 bases between. The CDR3 loop reads CSVGPSTGNTEAFF. The CDR3 bases are TGCAGCGTTGGACCATCTACAGGGAACACTGAAGCTTTCTTT.

This chain connects TRBV29-1 to TRBJ2-5; 10 positions match TRBD1. Germline V CDR1 and CDR2: SQVTM, ANQGSEA. There are 13 residues in the CDR3. The ends lost 6 bases at V and 5 bases at J; junction bases unmatched: 6. The chain's CDR3 is CSVQGQGMETQYF. CDR3 bases: TGCAGCGTCCAGGGACAGGGGATGGAGACCCAGTACTTC.

The chain employs TRBV3-1 and TRBJ2-5; the D gene is possibly TRBD2 (6 bases). Looked up from germline, CDR1 is LGHDT and CDR2 is YNNKEL (reference sequence). There are 13 residues in the CDR3. Deletions cut 1 base from V and 11 bases from J, with 14 bases between. The CDR3, as DNA: TGTGCCAGCAGCCAAGGGGGTCTTGGGGGGCAGTACTTC. Residues: CASSQGGLGGQYF.

The J gene is TRBJ1-2, the V gene TRBV25-1, with D perhaps matching TRBD1 (5 bases). The CDR3 contains 16 residues. Germline assignment: CDR1 MGHDK and CDR2 SYGVNS. V was clipped by 0 bases and J by 1 base, with 12 bases between them. The CDR3, as DNA: TGTGCCAGCAGTGAATATGGGATAGGGGTTAACTATGGCTACACCTTC. It translates to CASSEYGIGVNYGYTF.

This rearrangement joins TRBV6-2 or TRBV6-3 to TRBJ1-1; D not certain. CDR3 length: 16 residues. V lost 6 bases to trimming and J lost 0 bases, with 17 bases between them. Looked up from germline, CDR1 is MNHEY and CDR2 is SVGEGT. The CDR3 region is CASRTIHTTLNTEAFF. In nucleotides, the CDR3 is TGTGCCAGCAGAACTATCCATACAACCTTGAACACTGAAGCTTTCTTT.

This clonotype occurred once. The CDR3 protein is CASSLDPRGNTIYF. CDR3 DNA: TGTGCCAGCAGCTTAGATCCGCGGGGAAACACCATATATTTT. The genes are TRBV7-8 and TRBJ1-3; D remains ambiguous. CDR1 and CDR2 (germline): SGHVS, FQNEAQ. Trimming left V 1 base short and J 4 bases short, with 8 bases between. The CDR3 is made up of 14 amino acids.

The rearrangement joins TRBV5-1 to TRBJ2-7; D uncertain. CDR3 length equals 11 residues. V lost 5 bases and J 3 bases, leaving 6 bases between the germline ends. From germline, CDR1 is SGHRS and CDR2 YFSETQ. CDR3 DNA sequence: TGCGCCAGCAGACAAATCTACGAGCAGTACTTC. Translation gives CASRQIYEQYF.

V gene TRBV30 combines with J gene TRBJ2-7; D is perhaps TRBD2 (5 bases). V was clipped by 4 bases and J by 4 bases, with 14 bases between them. CDR1 is GTSNPN, CDR2 SVGIG, per germline (reference sequence). The CDR3 is made up of 13 amino acids. The CDR3 coding sequence is TGTGCCTGGACCGGGAAGGTACTTTACGAGCAGTACTTC. The encoded protein is CAWTGKVLYEQYF.

CDR3 nucleotides: TGTGCCAGCAGTGTTGCTGGGACAGGGTTCTACAATGAGCAGTTCTTC. Protein sequence: CASSVAGTGFYNEQFF. The rearrangement links TRBV3-1 to TRBJ2-1; 9 bases line up with TRBD1. This CDR3 is built from 16 residues. Trimming removed 6 bases from V and 3 bases from J; junction bases left unmatched: 9. Germline V CDR1 and CDR2: LGHDT, YNNKEL (reference sequence).

The chain carries TRBV19 and TRBJ2-7; 7 nucleotides match TRBD1. Unmatched junction bases numbered 4, after V lost 5 bases and J lost 0 bases. Germline-derived CDR1 and CDR2 are LNHDA and SQIVND (reference sequence). The CDR3 is made up of 14 amino acids. CDR3 protein: CASSPGQHSYEQYF. In nucleotides, the CDR3 is TGTGCCAGTAGTCCGGGACAGCACTCCTACGAGCAGTACTTC.

CDR3 in DNA: TGTGCCTGGAGGGACCGGGGCTACGAGCAGTACTTC. Translated, it gives CAWRDRGYEQYF. This chain uses TRBV30 with TRBJ2-7; D may be TRBD2 (5 bases). The CDR3 length is 12 residues. Germline-derived CDR1 and CDR2 are GTSNPN and SVGIG (reference sequence). The V and J ends lost 3 bases and 3 bases respectively, with 9 bases between them.

This sequence joins TRBV12-3 or TRBV12-4 and TRBJ1-3; D gene ambiguous. This CDR3 is 17 amino acids long. The germline V and J ends were trimmed by 2 bases and 0 bases, with 14 bases remaining between them. Here the CDR3 reads CASSLTPAPSSGNTIYF. DNA of the CDR3: TGTGCCAGCAGTTTAACCCCGGCGCCGAGCTCTGGAAACACCATATATTTT.

This clonotype was seen once. The CDR3 nucleotides read TGCAGTGCTAGGGTTATCGGGACAGGGGGCGCACAGACCCAGTACTTC. Translating it yields CSARVIGTGGAQTQYF. V usage is TRBV20-1 and J usage is TRBJ2-5; 12 bases line up with TRBD1. The germline V gene encodes CDR1 DFQATT and CDR2 SNEGSKA (reference sequence). The ends lost 3 bases at V and 6 bases at J; junction bases unmatched: 11. This CDR3 has 16 residues.

The gene calls are TRBV19 and TRBJ2-3; D gene uncertain. V was trimmed by 6 bases and J by 4 bases, leaving 14 bases between them. This CDR3 region has 14 residues. Germline V gene sequence: CDR1 LNHDA, CDR2 SQIVND (reference sequence). CDR3 in amino acids: CASRQMIGSDTQYF. CDR3 nucleotides: TGTGCCAGTAGGCAAATGATAGGGTCAGATACGCAGTATTTT.

This chain connects TRBV27 to TRBJ2-5, with a possible D match to TRBD1 (6 bases). V was shortened by 10 bases and J by 9 bases, with 21 bases between the two germline ends. Germline lookup yields CDR1 MNHEY and CDR2 SMNVEV (reference sequence). This CDR3 has 13 amino acids. The CDR3 spells CATSTSGAGAQYF. The CDR3 nucleotides are TGTGCCACTTCGACCTCGGGTGCAGGGGCCCAGTACTTC.

CDR3 protein: CASSLATGKGPYEQYF. DNA for the CDR3: TGTGCCAGCAGCTTGGCCACCGGCAAGGGGCCCTACGAGCAGTACTTC. The chain combines TRBV5-4 with TRBJ2-7; D is perhaps TRBD1 (5 bases). CDR3 size: 16 residues. V was shortened by 0 bases and J by 2 bases, with 15 bases between the two germline ends. In germline, CDR1 is SGHNT, CDR2 YYREEE (reference sequence).

The V gene is TRBV3-1, the J gene TRBJ1-2; D remains unclear. The V and J ends lost 1 base and 2 bases respectively, with 11 bases between them. CDR1 LGHDT and CDR2 YNNKEL come from the germline V gene (reference sequence). The CDR3 has 15 residues. The CDR3 region is CASSQAVSRNYGYTF. The CDR3 nucleotides read TGTGCCAGCAGCCAAGCGGTTTCGAGAAACTATGGCTACACCTTC.

On this clonotype: One end of the junction fails to match germline, which may point to a read error. The chain uses TRBV29-1 and TRBJ1-1; 10 nucleotides align to TRBD1. Per the germline V gene, CDR1 is SQVTM and CDR2 is ANQGSEA. The CDR3 loop spans 15 amino acids. CDR3 DNA: TGCAGCGTTCAAGACGACAGGGGGCTGAACACTGAAGCTTTCTTT. Translated, it gives CSVQDDRGLNTEAFF.

V usage is TRBV20-1 and J usage is TRBJ1-1, with D perhaps matching TRBD1 (5 bases). This CDR3 is built from 17 residues. Germline loops: CDR1 DFQATT, CDR2 SNEGSKA (reference sequence). V lost 0 bases, J lost 4 bases, and 21 bases lay in between. The CDR3 coding sequence is TGCAGTGCTAGAGATTTAAAAACGGGGCAGTCCTTCACTGAAGCTTTCTTT. Protein product: CSARDLKTGQSFTEAFF.

CDR3 DNA: TGTGCCAGCAGCAAAGAGTCGGGACACTATTTCTACGAGCAGTACTTC. Translated: CASSKESGHYFYEQYF. The J gene is TRBJ2-7, the V gene TRBV7-9; D is possibly TRBD1 (6 bases). This CDR3 is built from 16 residues. Trimming left V 5 bases short and J 3 bases short, with 20 bases between. Germline V lookup: CDR1 SEHNR, CDR2 FQNEAQ (reference sequence).

The rearrangement joins TRBV3-1 to TRBJ1-2, with D unclear. The CDR3 covers 12 residues. Per the germline V gene, CDR1 is LGHDT and CDR2 is YNNKEL (reference sequence). Trimming took off 2 bases at V and 4 bases at J, with 5 bases between the two ends. CDR3 coding DNA: TGTGCCAGCAGCCAAATTTTCTATGGCTACACCTTC. Encoded protein: CASSQIFYGYTF.

J is TRBJ2-1 and V is TRBV7-3, with TRBD2 matching 10 bases. The CDR3 has 16 residues. J lost 7 bases, V lost 1 base, and 7 bases had no gene match. The germline V gene has CDR1 SGHTA and CDR2 FQGTGA. CDR3 residues: CASSLKAPSGGNEQFF. CDR3 nucleotides: TGTGCCAGCAGCTTAAAAGCCCCTAGCGGGGGTAATGAGCAGTTCTTC.

This chain links TRBV3-1 with TRBJ2-1; D may be TRBD1 or TRBD2 (6 bases each). The CDR3 consists of 13 residues. Germline V gene data show CDR1 as LGHDT and CDR2 as YNNKEL (reference sequence). V was cut by 7 bases and J by 8 bases, with 15 bases left in between. The CDR3 region is CASTLGGKDEQFF. Here the CDR3 DNA reads TGTGCCAGCACCCTAGGGGGGAAGGATGAGCAGTTCTTC.

This clonotype was detected only once. The genes are TRBV12-3 or TRBV12-4 and TRBJ1-5, with D hard to call. This CDR3 region has 13 residues. V was clipped by 3 bases and J by 6 bases, with 9 bases between them. The CDR3 nucleotides are TGTGCCAGCAGTTTGGTTCGAGGTCAGCCCCAGCATTTT. This codes for CASSLVRGQPQHF.

The rearrangement uses TRBV6-5 and TRBJ1-1; D is possibly TRBD1 (5 bases). V gave up 0 bases and J gave up 4 bases, with 6 bases separating them. Germline CDR1 and CDR2: MNHEY and SVGAGI. The CDR3 contains 13 residues. The CDR3 reads CASSYSRGTEAFF. CDR3 in DNA: TGTGCCAGCAGTTACTCGAGGGGCACTGAAGCTTTCTTT.

This clonotype has just one count. DNA for the CDR3: TGTGCCAGCAGCCAAGATCTTCGGGCGGAGCAGTACTTC. Amino acids: CASSQDLRAEQYF. The chain combines TRBV3-1 with TRBJ2-7; no reliable D call. Germline V CDR1 and CDR2: LGHDT, YNNKEL (reference sequence). V shed 0 bases and J shed 7 bases, with 10 bases lying between them. The length of the CDR3 is 13 residues.